This T cell receptor (beta chain) was retrieved from a study of CD4 T cells in relation to SARS-CoV-2 and coronaviruses. As for this clone: Its cognate antigen is unknown.

Per the germline V gene, CDR1 is MGHRA and CDR2 is YSYEKL. With 4 bases removed from V and 5 bases from J, the gap between germline ends came to 11 bases. This CDR3 has 13 residues. Unexposed donor CD4+ T cells date from about 2011-2018, before the COVID-19 pandemic. Isolation of CD4+ T cells took place after about 10 days in culture. Unexposed-donor CD4+ T cells were probed with SARS-CoV-2 S/N and four cold-coronavirus spikes, cells permitting. Cultures received half-medium IL-2 refreshes on days 3 and 7. Measured with immunoSEQ multiplex PCR; TCRdb has only the in-frame clones, and not every one. The data contain some 30,000 clones, 70% to 80% of them seen just once; the ten biggest clones take up 16%.

The sample was CD4+ T cells from PBMCs, cultured in vitro. The chain uses TRBV4-1 and TRBJ2-5; TRBD2 might be the D (6 bases). This TCR was recovered from a human donor in good health. DNA of the CDR3: TGCGCCAGCAGCCTAGGGACTTTTGAGACCCAGTACTTC. It yields the protein CASSLGTFETQYF.